This TCR beta chain comes out of a study of cytomegalovirus exposure and HLA in healthy donors (dated by TCRdb to 2015 to 2018). Regarding the complete study: An earlier analysis of about 530 of the donors reported roughly 300 Gb of sequence data and 90 million to 120 million unique TCR beta sequences obtained from 180 million or so T cells. An earlier analysis of 587 of the donors used high-throughput TCR beta sequencing to judge whether each TCR beta V gene segment behaved as functional or pseudogenic. Among the roughly 430 genotyped donors, 81% belonged to the genetic ancestry cluster associated with self-reported Caucasian donors. Typing coverage differed by locus: A, B, C, DRB1 and DQB1 were typed in roughly 629-630 donors, DQA1 in roughly 510, DPA1 in roughly 590, and DPB1 in approximately 450. The T cell repertoires of 700 or so subjects were profiled by immunosequencing and related to cytomegalovirus serostatus. HLA typing included class I and class II loci at four-digit resolution. Among about 390 genotyped donors of the cohort, an average of roughly 240,000 unique TCR beta nucleotide sequences were sequenced per donor, roughly 20% of them non-productive. The later analysis used no new phenotypic data to find candidate immune exposures, relying instead on TCR beta sequences and their occurrence across donors. Every repertoire in the discovery cohort had been generated on one and the same sequencing platform. In a later analysis, previously published TCR beta repertoires from 666 donors were re-analyzed and high-resolution HLA genotyping was added so that TCR occurrence patterns could be studied. A later genetic analysis used genome-wide SNP genotypes for about 60% of the 666 donors, treating that subset as a discovery cohort. Along with the 666-subject first cohort, a separate validation cohort of 120 different subjects was used. The study aimed to test whether signatures of past pathogen exposure could be identified by cataloging public T cell receptors. Donor age, sex, ethnicity and CMV serostatus were compiled alongside the repertoire data. Because of strong linkage in the cohort, five DR-DQ haplotypes were treated as single units for association and clustering. To predict cytomegalovirus infection status, the study brought together high-throughput TCR immunosequencing, statistical association of individual TCRs with disease status, and machine learning. About 300 gigabases of sequencing data and tens of millions of unique TCR sequences made up an early release that covered under 750 HLA-typed donors. The paper's findings and limits, for the study overall: Sequencing depth was assumed to be roughly uniform across donors in the presence/absence analyses, though that assumption may not hold. According to a later analysis, parvovirus B19, influenza, CMV and Epstein-Barr virus appeared linked to several top co-occurrence clusters. A later analysis found that HLA-associated TCR beta chains were more clonally expanded and had lower generation probabilities than equally common non-associated chains. At a false discovery rate of 0.05, a later analysis linked 15,000 to 20,000 TCR beta sequences to specific HLA alleles. Only TCR beta chains were sequenced in this cohort, and the absence of alpha or paired-chain data limited detectable features. When HLA alleles, especially DR and DQ, strongly co-occurred, attributing TCR associations to individual alleles was difficult. Linkage disequilibrium might explain the correlated functional status among segregating V segments, but an unknown experimental factor could not be excluded. The classifier was reported to diagnose cytomegalovirus status with high specificity and sensitivity in both the original cohort and the validation cohort. A few of the identified cytomegalovirus-associated TCR beta chains were confirmed in vitro to be specific for cytomegalovirus antigens. A later genetic analysis associated a missense DCLRE1C variant with V-gene and J-gene trimming of TCR beta chains, and an independent cohort replicated the association. In the study, 150 to 200 TCR beta chains were listed as associated with cytomegalovirus. A group of highly shared sequence variants was considered likely to be a technical artifact of the sequencing pipeline. Broadly in line with IMGT annotations, most TCR beta V segments showed up in productive rearrangements about 87% or about 30% of the time in an earlier analysis of under 700 of the donors. HLA typing was unavailable for some donors at each locus, so association tests used only the typed subset. In a later analysis, TCR association rates were found to vary across HLA loci, with the most associated TCRs seen for DRB1 alleles and the fewest for HLA-C alleles. The authors suggested that the approach could potentially be generalized to other disease states and immunological phenotypes. While some public TCRs were present in many individuals, most TCR sequences turned up only very rarely across donors. A later analysis found that most CMV-associated TCR beta chains appeared HLA-restricted, with HLA associations seemingly driven largely by CMV exposure. In a later genetic analysis, fewer N-insertions in productive TCRs were reported among donors in an Asian-associated ancestry cluster than the approximately 670-donor mean. For the cohort, immune exposure information was limited to CMV serostatus. Around 16 rarely observed V segments, including chromosome 9 orphons, were excluded from the earlier analysis of about 610 of the donors because counts were too low. A further reported finding was that TCR beta sequences accurately predicted the HLA-A and HLA-B alleles for most subjects in the first cohort. The 87-base-pair reads could not distinguish some IMGT-functional V segments, including TRBV6-2 and TRBV6-3, so those segments were excluded.

CDR3 length: 15 amino acids, cysteine to phenylalanine. The sequence is cut down to CDR3 DNA, 45 bases in frame from base 1. V loses 6 bases, J loses 3 bases, and the germline ends lie 18 bases apart. CDR1 MDHEN and CDR2 SYDVKM are derived from the germline V gene. The cohort consisted of some 730 healthy bone marrow donors. Cohort members were all nominally healthy when sampled, although unrecorded immune exposures were likely present. The donor tested CMV seronegative and was one of the 352 seronegative cohort members. A peripheral blood sample was provided by each donor, and peripheral blood mononuclear cells were used for TCR beta sequencing. Genomic DNA was extracted from the blood cell samples with the Qiagen DNeasy Blood Extraction Kit. Notes on this clone: Its antigen remains undetermined. Base qualities are not provided; no much larger clone lies one nucleotide away.

Receptors were amplified or captured by the immunoSEQ multiplex PCR assay. A mixture of 60 forward primers for TCR Vbeta segments and 13 reverse primers for TCR Jbeta segments was used in the multiplex PCR. Amplification of the CDR3 region of rearranged TCR beta genes was performed with a multiplex PCR assay on genomic DNA. Amplified TCR beta libraries were sequenced as 87-base-pair reads on the Illumina HiSeq System. Concerning the study's data processing: A later analysis counted tens of millions of unique TCR beta chains across the 690 or so repertoires, and roughly 10 million of these chains were shared by at least two donors. To remove PCR and sequencing errors, raw reads were error-corrected and collapsed into unique sequences using a nearest-neighbor algorithm that merged closely related sequences. V, D and J gene segments were assigned by aligning CDR3 sequences to IMGT reference sequences. For a sequence to be retained, a match of at least six nucleotides was required to both a V gene segment and a J gene segment. A rearrangement was called productive if the CDR3 had no stop codons and remained in frame with V and J, and every other rearrangement was called non-productive. CDR3 was defined according to IMGT convention as the region running from the second conserved V-encoded cysteine to the conserved J-encoded phenylalanine. The earlier analysis of 450 to 750 of the donors excluded any sequence lacking an unambiguous match to a single V gene segment. In an earlier analysis of around 590 of the donors, a V segment was called functional when productive rearrangements were above 56.7%, and segregating when the standard deviation between donors exceeded 5%. A statistical classification framework was developed to diagnose cytomegalovirus status using the catalog of TCR beta chain sequences. A later analysis assigned V and J genes by comparing TCR nucleotide sequences with IMGT/GENE-DB human TR gene sequences. A later analysis assigned CDR3 sequences and most-parsimonious VDJ recombination scenarios with the TCRdist pipeline. In a later analysis, every TCR beta chain was defined by the combination of its CDR3 amino acid sequence and its V-gene family, and reads without a unique V-gene family were dropped. A later analysis removed 600 or so highly shared, low-generation-probability nucleotide sequences to deal with suspected cross-contamination and a sequencing artifact. In a later analysis, a clonal expansion index for each public chain was calculated from normalized within-repertoire ranks of inferred template counts. In a later analysis, generation probabilities were computed using a VDJ recombination model fitted to out-of-frame rearrangements, and the results were checked against IGoR. Hypergeometric tests were used in a later analysis to score TCR-TCR, TCR-HLA and TCR-CMV co-occurrence, with a repertoire-size bias correction applied to the TCR pairs. False discovery rates were estimated in a later analysis by permuting HLA or CMV assignments 20 times. In a later analysis, co-occurring TCRs were grouped with DBSCAN, and TCRdist sequence similarity was added when clustering was performed within HLA-allele-positive subsets. Repertoires with fewer than 30,000 or more than 120,000 public chains, plus five repertoires with anomalous nucleotide sharing, were excluded from co-occurrence clustering. This immuneACCESS table, as held by TCRdb, lists in-frame sequences with V and J called but not all clones. Of the missing ones, under half trace to an unresolved V gene in checked studies; the others have no known cause. V and J calls and clone size come straight from that table; D and trimming were deduced from the DNA. This sample comprises about 130,000 clones, 80% of them detected only once. Jointly, the top ten make up more than 2.5% of the sample.

Sequenced: PBMCs. The sequence derives from a male donor in good health and CMV-seronegative. The chain couples TRBV28 to TRBJ2-7; TRBD2 is possibly the D segment (5 matching bases). The DNA is TGTGCCAGCAGGGGTTGGGCCGGGAACGGCTACGAGCAGTACTTC. This sequence encodes CASRGWAGNGYEQYF.